Listed here is a single T cell receptor beta chain. The antigen is unknown. The data originate from a study of blood T cells in healthy people across ages. Study results and caveats: Per million T cells, TCR beta diversity dropped roughly linearly as age increased. There were more naive CD4+ cells and higher diversity in long-lived donors than in aged donors.

Combining a sample-barcoded 5' primer with a J-beta primer mix, a second PCR ran for about 6 to 12 cycles. All samples gave at least 3 million CDR3-containing paired-end reads. TCRdb reanalysed the 5' RACE reads using MiXCR and keeps one entry per CDR3 protein. The table shows roughly 1.5 million distinct CDR3 sequences, with roughly two fifths occurring only once. The V gene's germline CDR1 is MNHEY and CDR2 SVGEGT. The V gene lost 7 bases and the J gene lost 4 bases, with 13 bases spanning the gap. CDR3 length equals 13 residues. The clonotype originates from a woman younger than 30 in good health. The chain has TRBV6-2 or TRBV6-3 and TRBJ1-2, with D perhaps TRBD1 (5 bases). Material for sequencing was blood. CDR3 protein: CASTMGRSYGYTF. The DNA for the CDR3 is TGTGCCAGCACTATGGGACGCAGCTATGGCTACACCTTC.